The 18 T cell receptor beta chains below come from one sample, sequenced in a study of blood T cell repertoires in COVID-19 (dated by TCRdb to the early 2020s). The library relied on the immunoSEQ multiplex PCR assay. TCRdb limited this immuneACCESS table to in-frame rearrangements with V and J called. A share of clones is missing; checked studies link under half to unresolved V genes, and the rest is unexplained. For this sample the table gives 60,000 to 75,000 clones, of which approximately 90% were detected only once. Jointly, the top ten make up 1.5% to 2% of the sample. Sequenced material: peripheral blood. Receptors were obtained from a human donor in a cohort sampled during active COVID-19.

The chain couples TRBV28 to TRBJ1-2; 9 nucleotides match TRBD1. This CDR3 region has 14 residues. The germline CDR1 and CDR2 sequences are MDHEN and SYDVKM. The V gene end was trimmed by 0 bases and the J gene end by 8 bases; junction bases not matched to a gene: 4. CDR3 nucleotide sequence: TGTGCCAGCAGTTTATGGGGACAGGGAGAAGGCTACACCTTC. Protein product: CASSLWGQGEGYTF.

This rearrangement joins TRBV28 to TRBJ2-7; possible D gene TRBD2, 5 bases. CDR1 is MDHEN and CDR2 is SYDVKM in the germline V gene. V shed 6 bases and J shed 4 bases, with 22 bases lying between them. The CDR3 sequence is 16 residues long. CDR3 protein: CASSPFNYPRVYEQYF. The CDR3, as DNA: TGTGCCAGCAGCCCATTCAACTACCCGAGGGTTTACGAGCAGTACTTC. Filled out from reference TRBV28 and TRBJ2-7, the complete variable domain reads DVKVTQSSRYLVKRTGEKVFLECVQDMDHENMFWYRQDPGLGLRLIYFSYDVKMKEKGDIPEGYSVSREKKERFSLILESASTNQTSMYLCASSPFNYPRVYEQYFGPGTRLTVT.

The chain couples TRBV6-4 to TRBJ2-4; D may be TRBD1 (6 bases). The CDR3 spans 18 residues. The V end was cut by 5 bases, the J end by 0 bases, with 20 bases between. Germline assignment: CDR1 MRHNA and CDR2 SNTAGT. CDR3 in DNA: TGTGCCAGCAGTCCCGGGGCAGGGGCAGTTCTAGCCAAAAACATTCAGTACTTC. It is translated as CASSPGAGAVLAKNIQYF.

This chain connects TRBV15 to TRBJ2-1; unclear D gene. V was pared by 8 bases and J by 2 bases, with 7 bases between. Germline V CDR1 and CDR2: LNHNV, YYDKDF (reference sequence). The CDR3 contains 12 residues. CDR3 sequence (DNA): TGTGCCACCGGCCTAGCCTACAATGAGCAGTTCTTC. Translating it yields CATGLAYNEQFF.

This chain links TRBV4-3 with TRBJ2-7; possibly TRBD2 for D (5 bases). This CDR3 has 15 amino acids. Germline V gives CDR1 LGHNA, CDR2 YSLEER. V lost 2 bases and J lost 0, with 11 bases in between. CDR3 residues: CASSQRGISSYEQYF. CDR3 DNA sequence: TGCGCCAGCAGCCAACGAGGGATAAGCTCCTACGAGCAGTACTTC.

The chain is built from TRBV7-2 and TRBJ2-1, with D possibly being TRBD2 (6 bases). The V gene's germline CDR1 is SGHTA and CDR2 FQGNSA. The CDR3 runs to 13 residues. V was shortened by 5 bases and J by 6 bases, with 11 bases between the two germline ends. The DNA of the CDR3 is TGTGCCAGCAGCATAACTAGCCTCAATGAGCAGTTCTTC. Translating gives CASSITSLNEQFF.

The genes are TRBV5-6 and TRBJ1-2, with 9 bases aligning to TRBD1. V was pared by 1 base and J by 6 bases, with 7 bases of the junction left unmatched. The CDR3 is 15 residues long. Germline V gene lookup returns CDR1 SGHDT and CDR2 YYEEEE. The CDR3 DNA reads TGTGCCAGCAGCTTGCGGGGGACAGGGTTCCATGGCTACACCTTC. It specifies CASSLRGTGFHGYTF.

The chain links TRBV7-9 to TRBJ2-1, with 11 positions matching TRBD2. CDR1 is SEHNR and CDR2 is FQNEAQ in the germline V gene (reference sequence). Trimming removed 1 base from V and 10 bases from J; junction bases left unmatched: 6. The CDR3 contains 15 residues. CDR3 nucleotides: TGTGCCAGCAGCTTAGGTGGTAGCGGGAGGGAGGAGCAGTTCTTC. It yields the protein CASSLGGSGREEQFF. Together with reference TRBV7-9 and TRBJ2-1, the CDR3 gives the full variable domain: DTGVSQNPRHKITKRGQNVTFRCDPISEHNRLYWYRQTLGQGPEFLTYFQNEAQLEKSRLLSDRFSAERPKGSFSTLEIQRTEQGDSAMYLCASSLGGSGREEQFFGPGTRLTVL.

This chain connects TRBV11-3 to TRBJ2-1, with 12 bases identical to TRBD1. V was pared by 5 bases and J by 9 bases, with 8 bases of the junction left unmatched. Germline V gene sequence: CDR1 SGHNT, CDR2 YENEEA. This CDR3 is built from 15 residues. DNA for the CDR3: TGTGCCAGCAGCCTCGGGACAGGGGGCTGGGCTGAGCAGTTCTTC. It specifies CASSLGTGGWAEQFF.

The chain combines TRBV5-1 with TRBJ2-3; 7 bases agree with TRBD2. V shed 1 base, J shed 3 bases, and the junction held 17 bases outside the gene matches. CDR3 length: 19 amino acids. CDR1 SGHRS and CDR2 YFSETQ come from the germline V gene. The CDR3 nucleotides are TGCGCCAGCAGCTTGTTTCTATCATCGGGAGGTTTTTTAACAGATACGCAGTATTTT. As protein: CASSLFLSSGGFLTDTQYF.

In the case of this clone: Germline and junction disagree at one end, which may indicate a read error. The chain has TRBV5-8 and TRBJ2-2, with unresolved D. Germline CDR1 SGHTS, CDR2 YDEGEE. The CDR3 runs 13 residues. The CDR3 here is CASSLFHTRELFF. In DNA, the CDR3 is TGTGCCAGCAGCTTGTTCCACACCCGGGAGCTGTTTTTT.

This clone was seen a handful of times. This chain links TRBV10-3 with TRBJ1-5, with D uncertain. This CDR3 is built from 15 residues. Trimming removed 2 bases from V and 6 bases from J, with 14 bases in between. In germline, CDR1 is ENHRY, CDR2 SYGVKD. The CDR3 spells CAISERREESQPQHF. Here the CDR3 DNA reads TGTGCCATCAGTGAGAGGAGGGAGGAAAGTCAGCCCCAGCATTTT.

The J gene is TRBJ2-7, the V gene TRBV27, with TRBD2 matching over 7 bases. This CDR3 region has 18 residues. The V and J ends lost 2 bases and 3 bases, in that order; junction bases with no gene match: 16. Germline CDR1 is MNHEY and CDR2 is SMNVEV (reference sequence). CDR3 nucleotides: TGTGCCAGCAGTTTAAGGTATAATGGCGGGAGAAATTTCTACGAGCAGTACTTC. This sequence encodes CASSLRYNGGRNFYEQYF.

This chain joins TRBV5-4 and TRBJ2-7, with TRBD1 matching over 7 bases. CDR1 and CDR2 from the germline V gene are SGHNT and YYREEE (reference sequence). This CDR3 is built from 12 residues. The junction had 0 bases not matched to a gene; V was cut back by 0 bases and J by 6 bases. The CDR3 here is CASSLDRGEQYF. The CDR3 DNA sequence: TGTGCCAGCAGCTTGGACAGGGGCGAGCAGTACTTC. The whole variable domain, filled in from reference TRBV5-4 and TRBJ2-7, reads ETGVTQSPTHLIKTRGQQVTLRCSSQSGHNTVSWYQQALGQGPQFIFQYYREEENGRGNFPPRFSGLQFPNYSSELNVNALELDDSALYLCASSLDRGEQYFGPGTRLTVT.

V usage is TRBV7-2 and J usage is TRBJ2-5; 13 nucleotides align to TRBD2. Germline CDR1 and CDR2: SGHTA and FQGNSA. The CDR3 has 14 residues. J gave up 8 bases and V 4 bases, and 4 bases lay outside the gene matches. This chain's CDR3 is CASSSRTSGSTQYF. For the CDR3, the DNA is TGTGCCAGCAGCTCCCGGACTAGCGGGAGCACCCAGTACTTC. Together with reference TRBV7-2 and TRBJ2-5, the CDR3 gives the full variable domain: GAGVSQSPSNKVTEKGKDVELRCDPISGHTALYWYRQSLGQGLEFLIYFQGNSAPDKSGLPSDRFSAERTGGSVSTLTIQRTQQEDSAVYLCASSSRTSGSTQYFGPGTRLLVL.

This chain joins TRBV6-2 or TRBV6-3 and TRBJ2-3, with no clear D. The CDR3 is 16 amino acids. CDR1 MNHEY and CDR2 SVGEGT come from the germline V gene. Trimming left V 2 bases short and J 2 bases short, with 14 bases between. This CDR3 reads CASSYRGGGVTDTQYF. CDR3 nucleotide sequence: TGTGCCAGCAGTTACCGAGGTGGTGGAGTCACAGATACGCAGTATTTT.

The chain carries TRBV19 and TRBJ1-4; D might be TRBD1 (5 bases). The CDR3 is 15 residues long. Trimming took 4 bases from V and 3 from J, leaving 12 bases between them. CDR1 is LNHDA and CDR2 is SQIVND in the germline V gene (reference sequence). As DNA, the CDR3 is TGTGCCAGTAGTACCGCAGGGTTTGCTAATGAAAAACTGTTTTTT. Its translation: CASSTAGFANEKLFF.

This chain connects TRBV12-3 or TRBV12-4 to TRBJ1-1; 7 nucleotides align to TRBD1. CDR3 length: 13 amino acids. V was clipped by 7 bases and J by 3 bases; unmatched bases: 5. The CDR3 sequence is CASNVQGYTEAFF. The CDR3, as DNA: TGTGCCAGCAATGTACAGGGGTACACTGAAGCTTTCTTT.